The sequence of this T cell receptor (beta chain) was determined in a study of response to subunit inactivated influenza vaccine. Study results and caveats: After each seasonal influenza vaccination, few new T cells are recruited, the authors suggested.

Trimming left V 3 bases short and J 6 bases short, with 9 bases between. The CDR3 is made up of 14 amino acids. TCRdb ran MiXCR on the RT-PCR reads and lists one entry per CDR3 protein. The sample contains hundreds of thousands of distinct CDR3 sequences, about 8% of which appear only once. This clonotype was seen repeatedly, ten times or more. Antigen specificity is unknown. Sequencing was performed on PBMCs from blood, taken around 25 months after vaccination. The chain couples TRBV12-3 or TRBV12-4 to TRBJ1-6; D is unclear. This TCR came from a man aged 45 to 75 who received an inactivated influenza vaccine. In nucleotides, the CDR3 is TGTGCCAGCAGTTTGGGGTCGGGTAATTCACCCCTCCACTTT. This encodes CASSLGSGNSPLHF.